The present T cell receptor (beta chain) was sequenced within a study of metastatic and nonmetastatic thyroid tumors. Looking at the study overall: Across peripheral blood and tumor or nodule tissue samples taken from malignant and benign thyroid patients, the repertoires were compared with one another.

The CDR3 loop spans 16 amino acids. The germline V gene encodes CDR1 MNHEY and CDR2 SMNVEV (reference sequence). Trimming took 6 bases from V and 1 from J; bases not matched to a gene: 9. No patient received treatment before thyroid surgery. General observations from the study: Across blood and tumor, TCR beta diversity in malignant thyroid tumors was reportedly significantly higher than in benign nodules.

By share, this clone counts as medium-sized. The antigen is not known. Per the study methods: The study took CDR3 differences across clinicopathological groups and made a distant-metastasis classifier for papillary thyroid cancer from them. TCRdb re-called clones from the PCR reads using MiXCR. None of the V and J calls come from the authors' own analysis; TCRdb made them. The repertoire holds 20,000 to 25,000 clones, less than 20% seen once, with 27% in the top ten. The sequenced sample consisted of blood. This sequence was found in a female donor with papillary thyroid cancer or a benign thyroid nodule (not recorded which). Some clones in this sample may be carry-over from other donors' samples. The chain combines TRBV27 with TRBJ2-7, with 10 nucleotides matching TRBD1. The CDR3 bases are TGTGCCAGCAGGCCCGACGGGGACAGGGGTTCCTACGAGCAGTACTTC. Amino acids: CASRPDGDRGSYEQYF.